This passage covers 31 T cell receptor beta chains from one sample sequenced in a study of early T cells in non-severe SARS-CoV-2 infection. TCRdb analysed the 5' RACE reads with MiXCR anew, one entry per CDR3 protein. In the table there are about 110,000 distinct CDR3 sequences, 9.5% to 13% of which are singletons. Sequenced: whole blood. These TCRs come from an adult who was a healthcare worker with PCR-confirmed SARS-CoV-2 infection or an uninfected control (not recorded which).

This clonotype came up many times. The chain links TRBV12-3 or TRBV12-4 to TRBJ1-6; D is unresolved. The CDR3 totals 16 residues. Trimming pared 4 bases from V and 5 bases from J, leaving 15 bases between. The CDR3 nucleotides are TGTGCCAGCAGTTCCTCCAGCCGGGGAAATAATTCACCCCTCCACTTT. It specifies CASSSSSRGNNSPLHF.

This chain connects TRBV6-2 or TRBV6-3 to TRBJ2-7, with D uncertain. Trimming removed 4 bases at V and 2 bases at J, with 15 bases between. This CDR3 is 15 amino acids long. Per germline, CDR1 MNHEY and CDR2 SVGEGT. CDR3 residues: CASSWGTTTPYEQYF. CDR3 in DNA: TGTGCCAGCAGTTGGGGAACCACAACCCCCTACGAGCAGTACTTC.

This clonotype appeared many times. The CDR3 DNA follows: TGTGCCAGCAGTCTCCCGGGGGGAGAGACCCAGTACTTC. Its protein product is CASSLPGGETQYF. The gene calls are TRBV27 and TRBJ2-5, with 7 bases that match TRBD2. The CDR3 sequence is 13 residues long. V trimming: 5 bases; J trimming: 4 bases; junction bases outside the gene matches: 4. CDR1 MNHEY and CDR2 SMNVEV come from the germline V gene (reference sequence).

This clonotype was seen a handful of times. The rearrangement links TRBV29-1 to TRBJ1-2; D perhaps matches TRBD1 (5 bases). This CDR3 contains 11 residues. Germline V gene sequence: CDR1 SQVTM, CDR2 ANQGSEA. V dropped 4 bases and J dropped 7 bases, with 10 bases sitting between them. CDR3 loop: CSVGPTGGYTF. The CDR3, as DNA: TGCAGCGTTGGGCCTACAGGTGGCTACACCTTC. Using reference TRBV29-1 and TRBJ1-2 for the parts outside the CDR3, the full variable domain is SAVISQKPSRDICQRGTSLTIQCQVDSQVTMMFWYRQQPGQSLTLIATANQGSEATYESGFVIDKFPISRPNLTFSTLTVSNMSPEDSSIYLCSVGPTGGYTFGSGTRLTVV.

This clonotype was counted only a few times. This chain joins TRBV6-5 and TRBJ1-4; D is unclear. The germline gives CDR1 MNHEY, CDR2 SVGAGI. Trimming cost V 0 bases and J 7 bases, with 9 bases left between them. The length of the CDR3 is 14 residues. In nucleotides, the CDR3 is TGTGCCAGCAGTTACTCGAGGGCAAGTGAAAAACTGTTTTTT. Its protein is CASSYSRASEKLFF.

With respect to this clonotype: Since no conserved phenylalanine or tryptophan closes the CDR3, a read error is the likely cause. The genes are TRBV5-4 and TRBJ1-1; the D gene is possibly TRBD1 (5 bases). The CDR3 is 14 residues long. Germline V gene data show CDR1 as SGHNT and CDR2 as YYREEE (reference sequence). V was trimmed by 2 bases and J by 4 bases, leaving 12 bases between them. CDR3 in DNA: TGTGCCAGCAGCTTACCTGGGGGGATCACTGAAGCTTTCCTT. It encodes CASSLPGGITEAFL.

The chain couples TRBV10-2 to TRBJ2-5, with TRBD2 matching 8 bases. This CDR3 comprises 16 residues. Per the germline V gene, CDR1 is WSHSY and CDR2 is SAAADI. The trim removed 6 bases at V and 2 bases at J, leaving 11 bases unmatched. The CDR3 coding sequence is TGCGCCAGCAGCTCCTTAGCGGGGATATCGCAAGAGACCCAGTACTTC. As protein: CASSSLAGISQETQYF.

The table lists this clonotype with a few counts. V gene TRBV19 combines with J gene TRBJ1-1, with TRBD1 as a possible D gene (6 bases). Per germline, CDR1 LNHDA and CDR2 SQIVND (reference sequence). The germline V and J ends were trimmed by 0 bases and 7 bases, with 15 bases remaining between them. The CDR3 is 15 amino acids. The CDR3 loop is CASSIDAGGALEAFF. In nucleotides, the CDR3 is TGTGCCAGTAGTATAGATGCCGGGGGGGCTCTTGAAGCTTTCTTT.

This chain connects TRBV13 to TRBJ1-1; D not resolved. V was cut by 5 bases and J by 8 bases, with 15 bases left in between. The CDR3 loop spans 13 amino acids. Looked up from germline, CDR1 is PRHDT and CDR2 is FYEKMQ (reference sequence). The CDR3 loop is CASSAPWATEAFF. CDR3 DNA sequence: TGTGCCAGCAGCGCCCCGTGGGCTACAGAAGCTTTCTTT.

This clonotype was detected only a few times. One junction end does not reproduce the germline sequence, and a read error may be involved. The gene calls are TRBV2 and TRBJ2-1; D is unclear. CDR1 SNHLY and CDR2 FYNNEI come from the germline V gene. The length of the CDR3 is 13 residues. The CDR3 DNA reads TGTGCCAGCAGTGAAGCCGTTATGAGTCGCCAGGTCTTC. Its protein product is CASSEAVMSRQVF.

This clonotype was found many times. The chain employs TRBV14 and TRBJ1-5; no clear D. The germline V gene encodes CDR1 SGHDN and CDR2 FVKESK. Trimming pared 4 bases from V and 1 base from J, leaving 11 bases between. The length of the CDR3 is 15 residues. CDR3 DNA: TGTGCCAGCAGCCTCCGGGTTTTCAGCAATCAGCCCCAGCATTTT. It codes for CASSLRVFSNQPQHF. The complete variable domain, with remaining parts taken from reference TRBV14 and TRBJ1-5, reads EAGVTQFPSHSVIEKGQTVTLRCDPISGHDNLYWYRRVMGKEIKFLLHFVKESKQDESGMPNNRFLAERTGGTYSTLKVQPAELEDSGVYFCASSLRVFSNQPQHFGDGTRLSIL.

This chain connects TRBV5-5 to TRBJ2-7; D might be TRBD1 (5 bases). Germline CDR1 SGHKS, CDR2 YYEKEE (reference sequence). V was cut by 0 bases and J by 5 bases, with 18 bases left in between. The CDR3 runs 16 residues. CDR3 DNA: TGTGCCAGCAGCTTGGGCGACAGTCTACGCCACGACGAGCAGTACTTC. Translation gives CASSLGDSLRHDEQYF. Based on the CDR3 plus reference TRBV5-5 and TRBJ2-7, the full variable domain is DAGVTQSPTHLIKTRGQQVTLRCSPISGHKSVSWYQQVLGQGPQFIFQYYEKEERGRGNFPDRFSARQFPNYSSELNVNALLLGDSALYLCASSLGDSLRHDEQYFGPGTRLTVT.

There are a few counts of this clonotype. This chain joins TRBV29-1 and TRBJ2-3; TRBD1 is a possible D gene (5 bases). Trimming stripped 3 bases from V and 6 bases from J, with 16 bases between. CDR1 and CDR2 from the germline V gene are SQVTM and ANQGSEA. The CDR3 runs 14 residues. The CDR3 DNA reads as TGCAGCGTTGAGCTGGGGCTCCCCAGGGATACGCAGTATTTT. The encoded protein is CSVELGLPRDTQYF.

CDR3 sequence reads: CATKTSTGYNEQFF. CDR3 coding DNA: TGTGCCACCAAAACCTCGACAGGGTACAATGAGCAGTTCTTC. V is TRBV24-1 and J is TRBJ2-1, with 7 bases fitting TRBD1. Trimming cost V 8 bases and J 4 bases; bases outside gene matches: 7. The CDR3 is 14 residues long. Germline assignment: CDR1 KGHDR and CDR2 SFDVKD.

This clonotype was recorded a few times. The CDR3, as DNA: TGTGCCAGCAGTGACTTAGATCGACCAGGGGGGGCCGGGGAGCTGTTTTTT. Amino acid sequence: CASSDLDRPGGAGELFF. The J gene is TRBJ2-2, the V gene TRBV25-1; D tentatively reads TRBD1 or TRBD2 (7 bases each). Germline values: CDR1 MGHDK, CDR2 SYGVNS. The V gene lost 3 bases and the J gene lost 6 bases, with 20 bases spanning the gap. The CDR3 covers 17 residues.

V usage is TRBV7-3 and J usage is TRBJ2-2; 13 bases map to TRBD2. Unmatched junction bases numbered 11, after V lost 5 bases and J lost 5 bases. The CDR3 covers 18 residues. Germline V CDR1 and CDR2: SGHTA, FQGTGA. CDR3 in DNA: TGTGCCAGCAGCCAATCTGGACTAGCGGGAGAGGGGACCGGGGAGCTGTTTTTT. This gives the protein CASSQSGLAGEGTGELFF.

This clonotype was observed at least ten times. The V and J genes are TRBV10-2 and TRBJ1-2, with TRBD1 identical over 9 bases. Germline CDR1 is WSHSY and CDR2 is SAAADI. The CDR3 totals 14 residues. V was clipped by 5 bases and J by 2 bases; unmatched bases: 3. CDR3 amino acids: CASSYGTGNYGYTF. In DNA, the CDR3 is TGCGCCAGCAGTTACGGGACAGGGAACTATGGCTACACCTTC.

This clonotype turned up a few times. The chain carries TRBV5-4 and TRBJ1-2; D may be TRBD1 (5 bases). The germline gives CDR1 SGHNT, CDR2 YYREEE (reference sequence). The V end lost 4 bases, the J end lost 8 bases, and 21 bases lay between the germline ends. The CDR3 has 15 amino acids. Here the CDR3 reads CASSDLRVKFRGYTF. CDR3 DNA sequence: TGTGCCAGCAGCGATCTCAGGGTAAAGTTCCGAGGCTACACCTTC.

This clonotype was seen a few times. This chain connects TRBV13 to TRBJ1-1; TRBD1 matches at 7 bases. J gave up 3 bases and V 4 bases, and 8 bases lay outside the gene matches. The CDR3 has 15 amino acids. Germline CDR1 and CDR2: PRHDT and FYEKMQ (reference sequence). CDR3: CASSSPPDRYTEAFF. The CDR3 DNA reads TGTGCCAGCAGCTCCCCCCCGGACAGGTACACTGAAGCTTTCTTT.

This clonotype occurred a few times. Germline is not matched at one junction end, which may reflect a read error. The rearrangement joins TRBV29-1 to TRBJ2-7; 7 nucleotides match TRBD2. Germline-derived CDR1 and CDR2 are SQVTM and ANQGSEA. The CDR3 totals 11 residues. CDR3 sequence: CSVEAGGGPSF. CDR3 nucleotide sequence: TGCAGCGTTGAAGCGGGGGGTGGACCATCCTTC.

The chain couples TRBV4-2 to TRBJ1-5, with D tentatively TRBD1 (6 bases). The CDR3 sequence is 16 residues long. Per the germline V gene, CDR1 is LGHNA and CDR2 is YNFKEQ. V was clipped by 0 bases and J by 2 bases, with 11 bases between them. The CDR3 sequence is CASSQDHAGGNQPQHF. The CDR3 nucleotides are TGTGCCAGCAGCCAAGATCACGCAGGGGGCAATCAGCCCCAGCATTTT.

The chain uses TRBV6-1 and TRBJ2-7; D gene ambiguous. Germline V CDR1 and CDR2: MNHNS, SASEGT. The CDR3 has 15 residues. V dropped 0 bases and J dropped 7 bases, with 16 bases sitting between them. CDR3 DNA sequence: TGTGCCAGCAGTGAAGCGTTGGCCGGCCCGGATGAGCAGTACTTC. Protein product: CASSEALAGPDEQYF.

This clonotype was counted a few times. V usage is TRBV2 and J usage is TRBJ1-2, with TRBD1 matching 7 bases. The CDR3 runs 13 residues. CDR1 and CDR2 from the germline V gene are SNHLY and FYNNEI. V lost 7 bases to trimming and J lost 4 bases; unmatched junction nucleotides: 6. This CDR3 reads CASISGTVYGYTF. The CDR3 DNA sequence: TGTGCCAGCATTTCCGGGACAGTCTATGGCTACACCTTC.

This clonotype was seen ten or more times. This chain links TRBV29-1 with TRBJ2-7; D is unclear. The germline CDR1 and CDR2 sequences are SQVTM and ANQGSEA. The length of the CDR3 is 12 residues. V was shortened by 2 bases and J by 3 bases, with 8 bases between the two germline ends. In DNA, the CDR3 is TGCAGCGTTGAATGGGGAAACTACGAGCAGTACTTC. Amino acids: CSVEWGNYEQYF.

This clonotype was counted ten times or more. The CDR3 nucleotides are TGCAGCGTTGGGACAGGATATGGCTACACCTTC. It specifies CSVGTGYGYTF. The genes are TRBV29-1 and TRBJ1-2, with 7 bases lining up with TRBD1. Germline assignment: CDR1 SQVTM and CDR2 ANQGSEA. The ends lost 4 bases at V and 5 bases at J; junction bases unmatched: 1. CDR3 size: 11 residues.

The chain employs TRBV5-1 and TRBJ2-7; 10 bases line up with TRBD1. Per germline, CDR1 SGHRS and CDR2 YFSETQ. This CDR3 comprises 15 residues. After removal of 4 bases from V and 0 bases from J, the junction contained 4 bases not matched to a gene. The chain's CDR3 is CASSPRQGASYEQYF. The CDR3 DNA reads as TGCGCCAGCAGCCCCCGACAGGGGGCCTCCTACGAGCAGTACTTC.

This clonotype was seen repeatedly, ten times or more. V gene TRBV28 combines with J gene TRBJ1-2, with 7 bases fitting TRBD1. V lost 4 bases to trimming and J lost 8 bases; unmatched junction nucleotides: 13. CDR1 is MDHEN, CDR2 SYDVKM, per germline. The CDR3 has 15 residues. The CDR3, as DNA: TGTGCCAGCAGTTGGGACAGCCCGAGAACTCGGGGCTACACCTTC. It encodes CASSWDSPRTRGYTF.

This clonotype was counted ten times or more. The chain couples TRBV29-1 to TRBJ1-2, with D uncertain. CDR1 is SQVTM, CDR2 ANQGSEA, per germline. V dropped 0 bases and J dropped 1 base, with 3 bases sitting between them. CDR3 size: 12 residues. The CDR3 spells CSVEDLNYGYTF. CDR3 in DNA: TGCAGCGTTGAAGATCTTAACTATGGCTACACCTTC.

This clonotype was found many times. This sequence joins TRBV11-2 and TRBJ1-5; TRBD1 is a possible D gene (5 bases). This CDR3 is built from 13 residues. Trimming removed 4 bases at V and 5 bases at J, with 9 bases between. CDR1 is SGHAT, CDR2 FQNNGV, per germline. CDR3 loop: CASSYEGHQPQHF. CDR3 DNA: TGTGCCAGCAGCTACGAGGGACATCAGCCCCAGCATTTT.

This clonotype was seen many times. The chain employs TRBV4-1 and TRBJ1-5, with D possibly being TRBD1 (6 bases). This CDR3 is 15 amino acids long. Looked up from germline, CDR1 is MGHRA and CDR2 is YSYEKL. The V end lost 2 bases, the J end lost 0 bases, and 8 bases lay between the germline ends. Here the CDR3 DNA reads TGCGCCAGCAGCCAAACAGGGTATAGCAATCAGCCCCAGCATTTT. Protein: CASSQTGYSNQPQHF.

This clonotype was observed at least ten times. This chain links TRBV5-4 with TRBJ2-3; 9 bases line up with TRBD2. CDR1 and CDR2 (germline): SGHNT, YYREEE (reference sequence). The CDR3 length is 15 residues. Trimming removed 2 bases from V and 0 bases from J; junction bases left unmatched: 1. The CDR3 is CASSFTSGSTDTQYF. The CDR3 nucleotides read TGTGCCAGCAGCTTTACTAGCGGGAGCACAGATACGCAGTATTTT.